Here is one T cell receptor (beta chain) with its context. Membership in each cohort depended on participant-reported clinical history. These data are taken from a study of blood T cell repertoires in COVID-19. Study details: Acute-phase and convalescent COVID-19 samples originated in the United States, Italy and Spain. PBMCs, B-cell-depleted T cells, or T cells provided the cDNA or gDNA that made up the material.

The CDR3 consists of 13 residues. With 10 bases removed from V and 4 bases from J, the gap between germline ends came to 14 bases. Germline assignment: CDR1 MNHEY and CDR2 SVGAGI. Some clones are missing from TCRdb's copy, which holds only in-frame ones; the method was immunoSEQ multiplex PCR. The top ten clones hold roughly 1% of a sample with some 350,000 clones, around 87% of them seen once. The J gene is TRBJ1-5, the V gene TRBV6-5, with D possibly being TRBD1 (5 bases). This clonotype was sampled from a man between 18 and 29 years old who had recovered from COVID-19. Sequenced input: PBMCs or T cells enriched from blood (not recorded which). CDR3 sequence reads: CATKRGRNQPQHF. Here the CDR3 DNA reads TGTGCCACCAAAAGGGGTAGGAATCAGCCCCAGCATTTT.